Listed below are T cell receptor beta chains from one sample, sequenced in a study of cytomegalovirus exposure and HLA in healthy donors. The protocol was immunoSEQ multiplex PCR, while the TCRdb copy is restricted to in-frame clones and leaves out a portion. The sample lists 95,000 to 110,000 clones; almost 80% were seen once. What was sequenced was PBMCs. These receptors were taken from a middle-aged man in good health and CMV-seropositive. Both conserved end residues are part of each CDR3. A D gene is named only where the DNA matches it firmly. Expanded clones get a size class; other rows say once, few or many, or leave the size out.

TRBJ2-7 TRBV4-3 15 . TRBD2 TGCGCCAGCAGCCAAGGGACTAGCGGGCGCTACGAGCAGTACTTC CASSQGTSGRYEQYF
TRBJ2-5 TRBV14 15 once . TGTGCCAGCAGCCAATACGAGCGGGCAAAAGAGACCCAGTACTTC CASSQYERAKETQYF
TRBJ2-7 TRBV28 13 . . TGTGCCAGCAGCGGGACTCCACCCTACGAGCAGTACTTC CASSGTPPYEQYF
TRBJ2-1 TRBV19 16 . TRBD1 TGTGCCAGTAGCGTGCTGGGACAGGGCCCATACAATGAGCAGTTCTTC CASSVLGQGPYNEQFF
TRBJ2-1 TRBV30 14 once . TGTGCCTGGAGTGCTGGGAGCTCCTACAATGAGCAGTTCTTC CAWSAGSSYNEQFF
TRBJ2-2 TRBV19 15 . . TGTGCCAGTAGTATGGTGACACAGAACACCGGGGAGCTGTTTTTT CASSMVTQNTGELFF
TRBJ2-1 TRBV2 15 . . TGTGCCAGCAGGCTACAGGGAGCCATTTACAATGAGCAGTTCTTC CASRLQGAIYNEQFF
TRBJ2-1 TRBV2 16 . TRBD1 TGTGCCAGCAGTCCCCCCGGACAGGGGGCCTACAATGAGCAGTTCTTC CASSPPGQGAYNEQFF
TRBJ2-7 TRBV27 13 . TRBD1 TGTGCCAGCAGTATACAGGGGACCGGCGAGCAGTACTTC CASSIQGTGEQYF
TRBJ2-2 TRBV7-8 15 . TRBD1 TGTGCCAGCAGCTCGGGACAGTCGAACACCGGGGAGCTGTTTTTT CASSSGQSNTGELFF
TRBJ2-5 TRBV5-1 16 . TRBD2 TGCGCCAGCAGCTTGGCCCTGACTAGCGGAGAAGAGACCCAGTACTTC CASSLALTSGEETQYF
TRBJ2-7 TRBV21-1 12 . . TGTGCCAGCAGCACCGACTGCAACGAGCAGTACTTC CASSTDCNEQYF
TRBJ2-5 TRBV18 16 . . TGTGCCAGCTCCCCGCTGTACGGCGGGAATCAAGAGACCCAGTACTTC CASSPLYGGNQETQYF
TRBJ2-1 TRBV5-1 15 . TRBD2 TGCGCCAGTCAGGCAGGACTAGCGGACGGCAATGAGCAGTTCTTC CASQAGLADGNEQFF
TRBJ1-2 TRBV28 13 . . TGTGCCAGCAGTCTCCTGGTAGGGGAGGACTACACCTTC CASSLLVGEDYTF
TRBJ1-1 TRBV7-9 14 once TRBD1 TGTGCCAGCAGCTCTGATCAGGGGGCGGCTGAAGCTTTCTTT CASSSDQGAAEAFF
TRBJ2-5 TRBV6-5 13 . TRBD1 TGTGCCAGCAATCGCCAGGGGGTCAAGGCCCAGTACTTC CASNRQGVKAQYF
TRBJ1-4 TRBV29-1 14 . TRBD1 TGCAGCGTTGAAGATGGGGACAGGGGCGAAAAACTGTTTTTT CSVEDGDRGEKLFF
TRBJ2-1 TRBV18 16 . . TGTGCCAGCTCACCACGTCAACAGTGGGCCTACAATGAGCAGTTCTTC CASSPRQQWAYNEQFF
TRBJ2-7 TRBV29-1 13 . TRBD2 TGCAGCGTTGCCGGACTAGCGGACTACGAGCAGTACTTC CSVAGLADYEQYF
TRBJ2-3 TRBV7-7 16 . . TGTGCCAGCAGCGCTGGGACTCAACCTCCCAAAGATACGCAGTATTTT CASSAGTQPPKDTQYF
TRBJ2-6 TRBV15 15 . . TGTGCCACCAGCAGCGGGAATTTCGTGGCCAACGTCCTGACTTTC CATSSGNFVANVLTF
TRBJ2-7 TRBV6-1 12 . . TGTGCCAGCAGTGATCCCGGCAGGCGGCAGTACTTC CASSDPGRRQYF
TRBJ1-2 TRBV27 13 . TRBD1 TGTGCCAGCAAATCGGGACAGATCTATGGCTACACCTTC CASKSGQIYGYTF
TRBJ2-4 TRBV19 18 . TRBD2 TGTGCCAGTAGTAAATACCCGGGACTAGCGGGAGGGCCGGGCATTCAGTACTTC CASSKYPGLAGGPGIQYF
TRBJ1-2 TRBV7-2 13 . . TGTGCCAGCGGGGAGGGGGGCCTTGGTGGCTACACCTTC CASGEGGLGGYTF